The rows below give T cell receptor beta chains drawn from one sample of a study of T cell changes during pregnancy in multiple sclerosis. TCRdb's copy holds only in-frame clones and misses some; the assay was immunoSEQ multiplex PCR. The sample yields around 73,000 clones, 85% to 95% seen once. The material was peripheral blood, obtained in the third trimester of pregnancy. These receptors all stem from a female donor in good health, enrolled as a control in a pregnancy study. CDR3s include the opening cysteine and the closing phenylalanine or tryptophan. Clone size is stated in some rows and not others, as once, few, many or a class when expanded.

abundance: .; v_gene: TRBV30; j_gene: TRBJ1-2; CDR3aa: CAWSVRGGYGYGYTF
abundance: .; v_gene: TRBV6-5; j_gene: TRBJ2-3; CDR3aa: CASTPGKGFADTQYF
abundance: .; v_gene: TRBV19; j_gene: TRBJ1-5; CDR3aa: CASSIDGRNQPQHF
abundance: .; v_gene: TRBV10-3; j_gene: TRBJ2-1; CDR3aa: CAITSGSLDSYNEQFF
abundance: .; v_gene: TRBV27; j_gene: TRBJ1-2; CDR3aa: CASSSVVETEVYGYTF
abundance: .; v_gene: TRBV28; j_gene: TRBJ2-1; CDR3aa: CASSTGTGTYNEQFF
abundance: .; v_gene: TRBV28; j_gene: TRBJ2-1; CDR3aa: CASSLGGRTNEQFF
abundance: .; v_gene: TRBV5-1; j_gene: TRBJ2-1; CDR3aa: CASSLVTRYNEQFF
abundance: .; v_gene: TRBV5-4; j_gene: TRBJ2-2; CDR3aa: CASSLDQTGELFF
abundance: once; v_gene: TRBV29-1; j_gene: TRBJ1-1; CDR3aa: CSVPEAGGNTEAFF
abundance: .; v_gene: TRBV7-2; j_gene: TRBJ1-5; CDR3aa: CASSLGGPQPQHF
abundance: .; v_gene: TRBV7-9; j_gene: TRBJ2-2; CDR3aa: CASSSGLVRGELFF
abundance: .; v_gene: TRBV15; j_gene: TRBJ2-7; CDR3aa: CATSRDPGQGSYEQYF
abundance: .; v_gene: TRBV4-1; j_gene: TRBJ2-2; CDR3aa: CASSQRGQGASGELFF
abundance: .; v_gene: TRBV25-1; j_gene: TRBJ1-2; CDR3aa: CASSEFEWYGYTF
abundance: few; v_gene: TRBV11-2; j_gene: TRBJ2-7; CDR3aa: CASSSPQEGARFRYF
abundance: .; v_gene: TRBV28; j_gene: TRBJ1-2; CDR3aa: CASSSDRGLGGYTF
abundance: .; v_gene: TRBV6-5; j_gene: TRBJ1-1; CDR3aa: CASSYSGGDYTEAFF
abundance: once; v_gene: TRBV9; j_gene: TRBJ2-2; CDR3aa: CASSVTPGLAENTGELFF
abundance: .; v_gene: TRBV10-3; j_gene: TRBJ1-6; CDR3aa: CAISDITGTVQSSPLHF
abundance: .; v_gene: TRBV15; j_gene: TRBJ2-2; CDR3aa: CATSRDLAATGELFF
abundance: .; v_gene: TRBV18; j_gene: TRBJ2-1; CDR3aa: CASSLGLNNEQFF
abundance: .; v_gene: TRBV7-9; j_gene: TRBJ2-3; CDR3aa: CASSLVAGGTDTQYF
abundance: .; v_gene: TRBV6-1; j_gene: TRBJ1-4; CDR3aa: CASMEVVLEKLFF
abundance: .; v_gene: TRBV7-9; j_gene: TRBJ2-5; CDR3aa: CASTHSTRDYGETQYF
abundance: .; v_gene: TRBV28; j_gene: TRBJ2-5; CDR3aa: CASSPRTSETQYF
abundance: .; v_gene: TRBV11-2; j_gene: TRBJ2-7; CDR3aa: CASSSRWDSYEQYF
abundance: .; v_gene: TRBV11-3; j_gene: TRBJ2-2; CDR3aa: CASRESDGELFF
abundance: few; v_gene: TRBV11-3; j_gene: TRBJ2-3; CDR3aa: CASSPGTGVDGDTQYF
abundance: .; v_gene: TRBV28; j_gene: TRBJ1-5; CDR3aa: CASTGTGVNQPQHF
abundance: .; v_gene: TRBV29-1; j_gene: TRBJ1-2; CDR3aa: CSVGGGADGYTF
abundance: .; v_gene: TRBV10-3; j_gene: TRBJ2-7; CDR3aa: CAVRTGTSGTREQYF
abundance: .; v_gene: TRBV10-1; j_gene: TRBJ2-2; CDR3aa: CASSDEENTGELFF
abundance: .; v_gene: TRBV7-9; j_gene: TRBJ2-1; CDR3aa: CASSLLSGIEIYEQFF
abundance: once; v_gene: TRBV7-2; j_gene: TRBJ1-2; CDR3aa: CASSLVPLSGYTF
abundance: .; v_gene: TRBV5-1; j_gene: TRBJ2-3; CDR3aa: CASRDASGGDTQYF
abundance: .; v_gene: TRBV19; j_gene: TRBJ1-5; CDR3aa: CASSSAGLNQPQHF
abundance: .; v_gene: TRBV30; j_gene: TRBJ2-5; CDR3aa: CAWSRDSSETQYF
abundance: .; v_gene: TRBV5-1; j_gene: TRBJ1-5; CDR3aa: CASSLGGPGSNQPQHF
abundance: .; v_gene: TRBV2; j_gene: TRBJ2-1; CDR3aa: CASSGLAGDFNEQFF